These 4 T cell receptor beta chains share one sample of origin, sequenced in a study of T-cell reconstitution after alpha-beta-depleted transplantation in children. Unique molecular identifiers were built into the TCRbeta library. TCRdb called the PCR reads again in MiXCR, with one record for every CDR3 protein. The sample shows about 500,000 distinct CDR3 sequences, about 31% of them seen only once. Source: PBMCs from the stem cell graft donor, taken from the stem cell graft. All receptors come from a human donor who donated a stem cell graft to a child with aplastic anemia.

The chain links TRBV7-9 to TRBJ1-6; D might be TRBD1 (5 bases). The CDR3 has 14 residues. The V and J ends lost 5 bases and 8 bases respectively, with 13 bases between them. Germline CDR1 reads SEHNR; CDR2 reads FQNEAQ (reference sequence). In nucleotides, the CDR3 is TGTGCCAGCAGCCCCAGGGTCATGGATTCACCCCTCCACTTT. It encodes CASSPRVMDSPLHF.

This clonotype has just a few counts. The chain is built from TRBV29-1 and TRBJ2-5; tentatively, D is TRBD1 or TRBD2 (5 bases each). This CDR3 contains 13 residues. Germline V lookup: CDR1 SQVTM, CDR2 ANQGSEA. Trimming cost V 2 bases and J 4 bases, with 11 bases left between them. Here the CDR3 DNA reads TGCAGCGTTGAAAGAGGGACCGGAGAGACCCAGTACTTC. Translation: CSVERGTGETQYF.

Only a few counts were recorded for this clonotype. The chain combines TRBV7-2 with TRBJ1-6; 7 bases align to TRBD1. J gave up 8 bases and V 6 bases, and 10 bases lay outside the gene matches. Germline V gives CDR1 SGHTA, CDR2 FQGNSA. This CDR3 spans 15 amino acids. The CDR3 nucleotides read TGTGCCAGCAGTCAGAGACAGGGCGACTATTCACCCCTCCACTTT. Encoded protein: CASSQRQGDYSPLHF.

The chain has TRBV18 and TRBJ1-5; D remains unclear. CDR3 length equals 15 residues. Between the trimmed V and J ends, which lost 6 bases and 0 bases, there was a span of 12 bases. The germline V gene has CDR1 KGHSH and CDR2 LQKENI. In DNA, the CDR3 is TGTGCCAGCTCCCCCGACGGAGGTAGCAATCAGCCCCAGCATTTT. Translation gives CASSPDGGSNQPQHF.